This TCR beta chain was obtained from a study of shared clonotypes between healthy human individuals (dated by TCRdb to the early 2020s). In terms of the full investigation: A couple of women and a few men aged 18 to 49 years were included in the cohort. Each donor's leukapheresis produced roughly between about 0.8 and 8.9 billion PBMCs. Different laboratories and diverse techniques were used to prepare libraries and sequence TCR repertoires, to increase sequencing depth and limit assay-specific biases. To estimate repertoire size and how much clonotype sharing occurs between individuals, the study deeply sequenced the blood TCR repertoires of five or six healthy adults. For each donor, three plates each were used for CD4 naive and CD4 memory, two plates were used for CD8 naive, and one plate was used for CD8 memory.

Notes on this clone: Its antigen is still unknown. Per-base qualities were not stored, and no clone one base away is much larger. The same CDR3 can be traced to other DNA sequences in this sample.

What the authors observed across the whole study: Because the study included a small number of donors, the genetic and exposure-history diversity represented was limited. Compared with non-shared clonotypes, the clonotypes found in all four sorted-subset donors had higher generation probabilities. Sharing across a few donors was observed for about 5% of naive CD4, less than 4% of naive CD8, around 2.5% of memory CD4, and 0.4% of memory CD8 clonotypes. Sampling was limited to blood, and TCR repertoires in tissue likely differ from TCR repertoires in blood. Rarefaction of sorted-subset datasets indicated incomplete sequencing despite the large sequencing depth. Larger estimated clonotype richness was generally found for naive subsets than for memory subsets. Pairwise subsampling led to the expectation that sequencing depth would affect the degree of clonotype sharing among donors.

Using the deep immunoSEQ assay, multiplex PCR amplified TCR CDR3 regions from genomic DNA. Extracted genomic DNA from each cell subset was spread evenly across all wells of several immunoSEQ 96-well plates, with each plate serving as a replicate. For sorted subsets, roughly 190 ng of genomic DNA, equivalent to some 30,000 T cell genomes, went into each replicate PCR. Purified libraries were measured with a Qubit 3.0 fluorometer, size-checked on a Bioanalyzer 2100, and measured again with the KAPA Library Quantification kit. Every immunoSEQ 96-well plate was sequenced on a dedicated single-read 150-cycle Illumina NextSeq 550 flow cell. Per the original workflow: Because the immunoSEQ output included only junctional sequences and no quality scores, the filtering could not be the same as the filtering used for full-length reads. To assign V/J genes and CDR3, sequences were annotated using PyIR, a Python wrapper for IgBLAST v1.9, with IMGT germline references. Reads were removed for weak V/J assignments (E-value above 1e-6), missing CDR3, stop codons, out-of-frame junctions, or ambiguous translated residues. V3J clonotypes were defined as sequences sharing an identical inferred V gene, J gene, and CDR3 amino acid sequence. To compute the percentage overlap between repertoires, the number of shared unique clonotypes was divided by the size of the smaller repertoire. RTK rarefaction, the Chao1 estimator, and Recon v2.1 estimates of unobserved clonotypes were used to assess repertoire richness. For all TCRbeta clonotypes obtained by the gDNA method from a few donors, generation probabilities were computed with OLGA. TCRdb limited this immuneACCESS table to in-frame rearrangements with V and J called. A share of clones is missing; checked studies link under half to unresolved V genes, and the rest is unexplained. V, J and clone size were drawn from that table, and D and trimming were deduced from the DNA. Counted in this sample were approximately 2.1 million clones; over 85% of them appeared once. About 0.39% of the sample rests with the top ten.

The donors were healthy, HIV-negative adults with no recently reported acute infections or vaccinations. Only Caucasian adults living in Nashville, Tennessee, USA were represented among the donors. CD4+ T cells were enriched by magnetic negative selection; naive cells were then positively selected on CD45RA, and the negative fraction formed the memory subset. Blood was collected by leukapheresis, and PBMCs were isolated by Ficoll-Histopaque density gradient centrifugation and then cryopreserved in liquid nitrogen vapor phase. Purity and quantity of every magnetically sorted T cell population were checked by analytical flow cytometry. From each sorted fraction, genomic DNA was isolated and quantified by UV absorbance on a Nanodrop 2000c. The receptor was isolated from a man aged 18 to 30 in good health. Some clones in this sample may be carry-over from other donors' samples. Sample: naive CD4+ T cells from PBMCs. The cell subset or site label here, explained by the study, means: CD45RA+ positively selected.

Here the CDR3 is given as CASSERLASYNEQFF. The sequenced DNA is TGTGCCAGCAGTGAAAGGCTAGCGTCCTACAATGAGCAGTTCTTC. The chain joins TRBV2 to TRBJ2-1; the D gene is possibly TRBD2, with 6 bases matching. Cut back by 2 bases and 1 base, the V and J ends lie 9 bases apart. The germline V gene yields SNHLY for CDR1 and FYNNEI for CDR2. The CDR3 covers 15 residues, taking in both the cysteine and the phenylalanine. Of the read, only the CDR3 DNA is kept; its 45 bases are in frame from base 1. Where the CDR3 stops, the reference TRBV2 and TRBJ2-1 genes take over; the full variable domain is EPEVTQTPSHQVTQMGQEVILRCVPISNHLYFYWYRQILGQKVEFLVSFYNNEISEKSEIFDDQFSVERPDGSNFTLKIRSTKLEDSAMYFCASSERLASYNEQFFGPGTRLTVL.